The clone carrying this TCR beta chain occurred a few times. Antigen: not known. The data belong to a study of identical twins. The CDR3 covers 14 residues. V lost 1 base to trimming and J lost 9 bases, with 13 bases between them. Germline V lookup: CDR1 SGHTA, CDR2 FQGNSA. Findings and caveats of the study: Invariant MAIT and iNKT cells may have partly biased zero-insertion analyses.

A single record per CDR3 protein comes from TCRdb applying MiXCR to the 5' RACE reads. The data show about 720,000 distinct CDR3 sequences, 18% seen once. This sample also belongs to another study, concerning T cells expressing NK-cell markers. According to that study: Expanded clones of NKG2C+ T cells had an unclear HCMV specificity.

The sequence came from a woman between 18 and 30 years old in good health. The chain employs TRBV7-2 and TRBJ2-1; D might be TRBD2 (7 bases). Material for sequencing was PBMCs. CDR3 protein: CASSLEGGYGEQFF. CDR3 DNA sequence: TGTGCCAGCAGCTTAGAGGGGGGGTACGGTGAGCAGTTCTTC.